The 11 T cell receptor beta chains reported below all come from one sample, sequenced in a study of CD8+ T cells in alopecia areata. Reverse transcribed after extraction, RNA yielded cDNA as the sequencing template. Assay: immunoSEQ multiplex PCR; the TCRdb copy retains only in-frame clones and omits some. The profile shows about 37,000 clones, over 50% of them singletons. A few patients had their CD4+ cells sorted into CD25+CD127- cells. Material: CD4+ Tregs sorted from blood. These receptors came from a human donor with alopecia areata.

This clone was seen only a few times. The chain links TRBV5-1 to TRBJ1-1; the D is unclear. CDR1 SGHRS and CDR2 YFSETQ come from the germline V gene. Trimming stripped 4 bases from V and 1 base from J, with 11 bases between. This CDR3 comprises 14 residues. The CDR3 protein is CASSGPSGNTEAFF. The CDR3 coding sequence is TGCGCCAGCAGCGGACCCAGTGGGAACACTGAAGCTTTCTTT.

This chain uses TRBV7-9 with TRBJ2-1; D not certain. Germline-derived CDR1 and CDR2 are SEHNR and FQNEAQ (reference sequence). The length of the CDR3 is 13 residues. V was trimmed by 2 bases and J by 15 bases, leaving 17 bases between them. Here the CDR3 DNA reads TGTGCCAGCAGCTTATATGAGAATCAGAATCGGTTCTTC. Translation: CASSLYENQNRFF.

The V gene is TRBV19, the J gene TRBJ2-2; TRBD2 aligns across 7 bases. V shed 3 bases, J shed 4 bases, and the junction held 8 bases outside the gene matches. This CDR3 has 16 residues. The germline V gene encodes CDR1 LNHDA and CDR2 SQIVND (reference sequence). CDR3 sequence reads: CASSIFGGGATGELFF. CDR3 nucleotides: TGTGCCAGTAGTATCTTCGGCGGGGGAGCCACCGGGGAGCTGTTTTTT.

The chain combines TRBV29-1 with TRBJ2-1; D possibly corresponds to TRBD1 (7 bases). Between the trimmed V and J ends, which lost 8 bases and 5 bases, there was a span of 22 bases. The CDR3 covers 15 residues. Germline assignment: CDR1 SQVTM and CDR2 ANQGSEA. As DNA, the CDR3 is TGCAGCACACCCGGGGGCAGGGGGAGCCACAATGAGCAGTTCTTC. Residues: CSTPGGRGSHNEQFF.

This sequence joins TRBV18 and TRBJ2-5; D call uncertain. The CDR3 extends over 14 amino acids. Deletions cut 3 bases from V and 6 bases from J, with 14 bases between. The V gene's germline CDR1 is KGHSH and CDR2 LQKENI. The CDR3 nucleotides read TGTGCCAGCTCACCCCCGTCGCCCGGGCAGACCCAGTACTTC. Amino acids: CASSPPSPGQTQYF.

This clone was seen a few times. The CDR3 region is CASRWDLSGSGELFF. The CDR3 DNA reads as TGTGCCAGCAGGTGGGACCTTTCGGGATCCGGGGAGCTGTTTTTT. This chain uses TRBV6-5 with TRBJ2-2, with D perhaps matching TRBD1 or TRBD2 (5 bases each). The CDR3 spans 15 residues. Trimming took 6 bases from V and 6 from J, leaving 17 bases between them. CDR1 MNHEY and CDR2 SVGAGI come from the germline V gene.

This clone was counted between two and nine times. The V gene is TRBV2, the J gene TRBJ1-5; D is unclear. The germline V and J ends were trimmed by 6 bases and 4 bases, with 7 bases remaining between them. Germline V gives CDR1 SNHLY, CDR2 FYNNEI. The CDR3 loop spans 12 amino acids. As DNA, the CDR3 is TGTGCCAGCAGGAGACTAAATCAGCCCCAGCATTTT. Its protein product is CASRRLNQPQHF.

The CDR3 region is CASSPQDAPNTEAFF. The CDR3 DNA is TGCGCCAGCAGCCCGCAGGACGCCCCGAACACTGAAGCTTTCTTT. The chain uses TRBV5-1 and TRBJ1-1; D call uncertain. The CDR3 has 15 residues. V gave up 4 bases and J gave up 1 base, with 14 bases separating them. Germline V CDR1 and CDR2: SGHRS, YFSETQ.

This clone was seen a few times. This sequence joins TRBV27 and TRBJ2-7; 8 bases line up with TRBD1. The trim removed 6 bases at V and 2 bases at J, leaving 6 bases unmatched. The germline V gene encodes CDR1 MNHEY and CDR2 SMNVEV (reference sequence). CDR3 size: 14 residues. CDR3 sequence: CASSPDRVTYEQYF. In DNA, the CDR3 is TGTGCCAGCAGCCCGGACAGGGTGACCTACGAGCAGTACTTC.

The chain carries TRBV6-6 and TRBJ2-3, with TRBD2 matching 9 bases. There are 15 residues in the CDR3. The germline V gene encodes CDR1 MNHNY and CDR2 SVGAGI (reference sequence). The ends lost 5 bases at V and 2 bases at J; junction bases unmatched: 5. The CDR3 reads CASSILAGVTDTQYF. In DNA form, the CDR3 reads TGTGCCAGCAGTATATTAGCGGGGGTCACAGATACGCAGTATTTT.

The chain employs TRBV15 and TRBJ2-1; no definite D call. The CDR3 is 15 amino acids. Per germline, CDR1 LNHNV and CDR2 YYDKDF (reference sequence). Trimming removed 1 base from V and 4 bases from J, with 11 bases in between. CDR3 in amino acids: CATSRVWRSYNEQFF. The CDR3 bases are TGTGCCACCAGCAGAGTCTGGCGGAGTTACAATGAGCAGTTCTTC.